This T cell receptor beta chain was recovered during a study of blood T cells in healthy people across ages. Caucasian individuals from Russia who were healthy and aged roughly 6 to 95 acted as donors. Using a J-beta primer mix together with a sample-barcoded 5' primer, a second PCR was run for roughly 6 to 12 cycles. A 12-random-nucleotide template-switch adaptor tagged each cDNA molecule. A single record per CDR3 protein comes from TCRdb applying MiXCR to the 5' RACE reads. The data show 600,000 to 900,000 distinct CDR3 sequences, roughly 26% seen once. This CDR3 is built from 15 residues. Germline CDR1 is SGDLS and CDR2 is YYNGEE. The data also belong to a second study, concerning T cells of mothers and their children. Turning to that study: Whether pairs are related or unrelated, thymic selection shapes their TCR recombination output in much the same way.

The rearrangement links TRBV9 to TRBJ2-1; TRBD1 aligns across 10 bases. The DNA end favors TRBJ2-7, so the J call may be wrong. This receptor was taken from a boy aged 10-17 years in good health. The sequenced sample consisted of blood. CDR3 coding DNA: TGTGCCAGCAGCGCCGAGGGACAGGGGACGGACGAGCAGTACTTC. Its protein product is CASSAEGQGTDEQYF.